This is a list of T cell receptor beta chains from one sample in a study of cytomegalovirus exposure and HLA in healthy donors. The table came from immunoSEQ multiplex PCR; TCRdb's copy has only in-frame clones and leaves some out. This table has about 180,000 clones, around four fifths appearing once. Sequenced input: PBMCs. The source is a man in his thirties or forties in good health and CMV-seronegative. The CDR3 runs from the conserved cysteine through the conserved F or W. Each record gives: J gene, D gene, clone size, V gene, CDR3 protein. The D gene is left open where the match is weak. Clone size is given for some rows only: seen once, a few or many times, or a class if the clone is expanded.

J: TRBJ1-2
D: .
size: .
V: TRBV27
CDR3: CASSSTSPSINYGYTF

J: TRBJ1-5
D: TRBD1
size: .
V: TRBV30
CDR3: CAWSPTGLSGNQPQHF

J: TRBJ2-3
D: TRBD2
size: .
V: TRBV9
CDR3: CASSAAGTSGDMKYF

J: TRBJ2-7
D: TRBD1
size: .
V: TRBV18
CDR3: CASSPPGTAYEQYF

J: TRBJ2-5
D: .
size: once
V: TRBV18
CDR3: CASSPLQDKQETQYF

J: TRBJ2-1
D: TRBD1
size: .
V: TRBV2
CDR3: CASKEAGGNEQFF

J: TRBJ2-5
D: .
size: .
V: TRBV6-1
CDR3: CASSERQQQTQYF

J: TRBJ2-7
D: TRBD2
size: .
V: TRBV10-3
CDR3: CATGRGAGGTYEQYF

J: TRBJ1-1
D: TRBD1
size: .
V: TRBV29-1
CDR3: CSTRQGVSEAFF

J: TRBJ2-7
D: .
size: few
V: TRBV6-5
CDR3: CASSRDYEQYF

J: TRBJ1-5
D: TRBD1
size: few
V: TRBV2
CDR3: CASSENRGNQPQHF

J: TRBJ1-3
D: TRBD1
size: .
V: TRBV11-1
CDR3: CASSLERTGTGNTIYF

J: TRBJ1-1
D: TRBD1
size: few
V: TRBV6-6
CDR3: CASRDRGAMSNTEAFF

J: TRBJ1-2
D: TRBD1
size: .
V: TRBV4-2
CDR3: CASSHEGQVGRYLTNYGYTF

J: TRBJ1-1
D: .
size: .
V: TRBV27
CDR3: CASSFIPPQTANTEAFF

J: TRBJ1-1
D: .
size: .
V: TRBV5-6
CDR3: CASSLMGAGDTEAFF

J: TRBJ2-3
D: .
size: .
V: TRBV15
CDR3: CATSSRLTDTQYF

J: TRBJ2-7
D: .
size: .
V: TRBV6-1
CDR3: CASSRNFREQYF

J: TRBJ2-1
D: TRBD2
size: .
V: TRBV19
CDR3: CASSKAGLAGPEQFF

J: TRBJ1-6
D: .
size: .
V: TRBV11-2
CDR3: CASSLKGVYNSPLHF

J: TRBJ2-3
D: .
size: .
V: TRBV5-1
CDR3: CASSLQSDTQYF

J: TRBJ2-1
D: TRBD2
size: .
V: TRBV5-6
CDR3: CASSLAGGSSYNEQFF

J: TRBJ2-2
D: TRBD2
size: .
V: TRBV19
CDR3: CASSTRTSVNTGELFF

J: TRBJ1-4
D: TRBD1
size: .
V: TRBV10-1
CDR3: CASSETGDEKLFF

J: TRBJ2-7
D: .
size: once
V: TRBV5-6
CDR3: CASSLGSSLMTYEQYF

J: TRBJ1-6
D: .
size: once
V: TRBV2
CDR3: CASSGEQTSPLHF

J: TRBJ1-1
D: TRBD1
size: .
V: TRBV7-2
CDR3: CASNEGTERRAFF

J: TRBJ2-7
D: .
size: .
V: TRBV15
CDR3: CATSRVREGTDEQYF

J: TRBJ1-3
D: .
size: few
V: TRBV28
CDR3: CASRPPGGGNTIYF

J: TRBJ1-2
D: TRBD1
size: .
V: TRBV5-4
CDR3: CASSPGQGDGYTF

J: TRBJ2-1
D: .
size: few
V: TRBV7-3
CDR3: CASSLLVYGMNEQFF

J: TRBJ2-7
D: TRBD1
size: once
V: TRBV29-1
CDR3: CSIRTGTSYEQYF

J: TRBJ1-6
D: .
size: .
V: TRBV11-2
CDR3: CASSPGGGQEASPLHF

J: TRBJ1-1
D: .
size: .
V: TRBV27
CDR3: CASSLLSSGSTEAFF

J: TRBJ2-7
D: .
size: .
V: TRBV19
CDR3: CASSRVGVGYEQYF

J: TRBJ2-4
D: .
size: .
V: TRBV30
CDR3: CAWSVSIRRKAKNIQYF

J: .
D: TRBD1
size: .
V: TRBV6-7
CDR3: CASSYSRVPGTEGYEQYF

J: .
D: TRBD1
size: .
V: TRBV30
CDR3: CARFRPGTGEYEQYF

J: TRBJ2-3
D: TRBD1
size: .
V: TRBV15
CDR3: CATSSRQGGADTQYF

J: TRBJ1-3
D: TRBD1
size: .
V: TRBV19
CDR3: CASRAQGAIGNTIYF

J: TRBJ2-3
D: .
size: .
V: TRBV28
CDR3: CASSFGQGPQYF

J: TRBJ1-5
D: TRBD1
size: .
V: TRBV15
CDR3: CATSRDYRGSYSNQPQHF

J: TRBJ2-7
D: TRBD2
size: .
V: TRBV10-3
CDR3: CAISDATSGSYEQYF

J: TRBJ2-7
D: .
size: .
V: TRBV19
CDR3: CASSFGGASYEQYF

J: TRBJ1-2
D: .
size: .
V: TRBV5-1
CDR3: CASSWGGSTSYTF

J: TRBJ2-3
D: .
size: .
V: TRBV9
CDR3: CASSAEGGTDTQYF

J: TRBJ1-5
D: TRBD1
size: .
V: TRBV5-5
CDR3: CASSLNRGGGYSNQPQHF

J: TRBJ2-5
D: .
size: .
V: TRBV12-5
CDR3: CASGPRGGETQYF

J: TRBJ2-4
D: .
size: .
V: TRBV9
CDR3: CASSVDNKNIQYF

J: TRBJ2-7
D: .
size: few
V: TRBV4-2
CDR3: CASSQDMDTGTYEQYF

J: .
D: TRBD2
size: .
V: TRBV6-1
CDR3: CASTNGLAGAYEQYF

J: TRBJ2-5
D: TRBD2
size: .
V: TRBV5-4
CDR3: CASSPPGGAGGETQYF

J: TRBJ1-2
D: .
size: .
V: TRBV30
CDR3: CAWSENRPQSLGYTF

J: TRBJ2-7
D: .
size: .
V: TRBV11-2
CDR3: CASSSRRDSHYEQYF

J: TRBJ2-7
D: .
size: .
V: TRBV6-5
CDR3: CAGSSGRTYEQYF

J: TRBJ2-7
D: TRBD1
size: .
V: TRBV5-4
CDR3: CASRRDRTSYEQYF